These 8 T cell receptor beta chains came from one sample sequenced in a study of beta chain features in type 1 diabetes. Overall study findings and caveats: Type 1 diabetes patients showed a moderate but significant shortening of TCRB CDR3s in all four CD4+ subsets.

Every bit of the isolated RNA underwent reverse transcription, so sequencing read expressed TCRB transcripts. Generated by immunoSEQ multiplex PCR, the TCRdb table keeps only in-frame clones and is missing some. The sample comprises about 660,000 clones, over 11% of which are singletons, and nearly 0.04% rests with the top ten. These receptors lack a known antigen. The sequenced sample was naive CD4+ T cells from blood. The receptors originated from a man aged 18 to 29 with type 1 diabetes.

This clone was seen a few times. The chain employs TRBV5-4 and TRBJ2-1; D might be TRBD1 (6 bases). The CDR3 spans 14 residues. Looked up from germline, CDR1 is SGHNT and CDR2 is YYREEE (reference sequence). The V end was cut by 2 bases, the J end by 9 bases, with 15 bases between. Written as DNA, the CDR3 is TGTGCCAGCAGCTTTGGCAGGGGACGGAGTGAGCAGTTCTTC. This gives the protein CASSFGRGRSEQFF.

In regard to this clone: This sample includes further DNA sequences coding for the same CDR3. This chain joins TRBV7-2 and TRBJ2-5, with D perhaps matching TRBD2 (6 bases). The CDR3 runs 13 residues. The V gene's germline CDR1 is SGHTA and CDR2 FQGNSA. V lost 0 bases, J lost 5 bases, and 7 bases lay in between. CDR3 DNA: TGTGCCAGCAGCTTAGCTAGCGGCGAGACCCAGTACTTC. Translating it yields CASSLASGETQYF. Full variable domain (rest looked up from reference TRBV7-2 and TRBJ2-5): GAGVSQSPSNKVTEKGKDVELRCDPISGHTALYWYRQSLGQGLEFLIYFQGNSAPDKSGLPSDRFSAERTGGSVSTLTIQRTQQEDSAVYLCASSLASGETQYFGPGTRLLVL.

The chain carries TRBV28 and TRBJ2-7; tentative D call: TRBD1 (6 bases). Trimming removed 6 bases from V and 3 bases from J, with 9 bases in between. The germline gives CDR1 MDHEN, CDR2 SYDVKM. CDR3 length equals 12 residues. CDR3 sequence: CASRRTDYEQYF. The CDR3 nucleotides are TGTGCCAGCAGGCGGACAGACTACGAGCAGTACTTC. The full variable domain, in which reference TRBV28 and TRBJ2-7 provide the parts outside the CDR3, is DVKVTQSSRYLVKRTGEKVFLECVQDMDHENMFWYRQDPGLGLRLIYFSYDVKMKEKGDIPEGYSVSREKKERFSLILESASTNQTSMYLCASRRTDYEQYFGPGTRLTVT.

V gene TRBV30 combines with J gene TRBJ2-5; D is ambiguous. Germline CDR1 and CDR2: GTSNPN and SVGIG (reference sequence). The CDR3 is 13 amino acids. The V gene lost 0 bases and the J gene lost 1 base, with 6 bases spanning the gap. CDR3 nucleotides: TGTGCCTGGAGTGTACTCGGCCAAGAGACCCAGTACTTC. It is translated as CAWSVLGQETQYF.

The rearrangement links TRBV29-1 to TRBJ2-5; TRBD2 matches 11 bases. The CDR3 covers 17 residues. With 7 bases clipped from V and 5 bases from J, the junction kept 18 bases outside the gene matches. Germline V gene data show CDR1 as SQVTM and CDR2 as ANQGSEA. The CDR3 here is CSALHRWLAGGRETQYF. CDR3 sequence (DNA): TGCAGCGCCCTCCATCGGTGGCTAGCGGGAGGTCGGGAGACCCAGTACTTC.

In its sample, this clone was seen a few times. This chain connects TRBV6-6 to TRBJ1-1; D is possibly TRBD1 (5 bases). The length of the CDR3 is 14 residues. The germline CDR1 and CDR2 sequences are MNHNY and SVGAGI (reference sequence). V lost 6 bases and J 1 base, leaving 12 bases between the germline ends. The CDR3 bases are TGTGCCAGCAGGCGGGACTTGGGGAACACTGAAGCTTTCTTT. Translated, it gives CASRRDLGNTEAFF.

This chain uses TRBV9 with TRBJ1-2; D not resolved. The germline V gene encodes CDR1 SGDLS and CDR2 YYNGEE. The CDR3 contains 14 residues. V lost 3 bases and J lost 0, with 9 bases in between. In nucleotides, the CDR3 is TGTGCCAGCAGCGCTACAGAATCTAACTATGGCTACACCTTC. Translation gives CASSATESNYGYTF.

The chain is built from TRBV4-2 and TRBJ2-2, with 9 bases fitting TRBD2. With 0 bases clipped from V and 9 bases from J, the junction kept 8 bases outside the gene matches. The CDR3 has 16 residues. Germline V gene lookup returns CDR1 LGHNA and CDR2 YNFKEQ. The CDR3 DNA sequence: TGTGCCAGCAGCCAAGATTGGCTCCTAGCGGGGAGGGAGCTGTTTTTT. Residues: CASSQDWLLAGRELFF.